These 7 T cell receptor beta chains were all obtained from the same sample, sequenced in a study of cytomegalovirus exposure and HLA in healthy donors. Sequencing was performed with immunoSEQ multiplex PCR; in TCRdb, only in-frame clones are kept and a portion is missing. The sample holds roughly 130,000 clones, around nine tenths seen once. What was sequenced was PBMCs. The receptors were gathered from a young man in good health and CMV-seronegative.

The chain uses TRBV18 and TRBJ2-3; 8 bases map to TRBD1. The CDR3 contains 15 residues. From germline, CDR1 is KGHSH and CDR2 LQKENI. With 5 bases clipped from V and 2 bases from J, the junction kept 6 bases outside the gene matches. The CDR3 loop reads CASSNNRGDTDTQYF. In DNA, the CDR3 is TGTGCCAGCTCAAACAACAGGGGGGACACAGATACGCAGTATTTT.

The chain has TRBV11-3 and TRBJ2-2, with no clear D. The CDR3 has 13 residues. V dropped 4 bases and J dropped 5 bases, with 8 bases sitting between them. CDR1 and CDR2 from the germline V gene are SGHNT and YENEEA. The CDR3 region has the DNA TGTGCCAGCAGCTCGGGTATTACCGGGGAGCTGTTTTTT. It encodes CASSSGITGELFF.

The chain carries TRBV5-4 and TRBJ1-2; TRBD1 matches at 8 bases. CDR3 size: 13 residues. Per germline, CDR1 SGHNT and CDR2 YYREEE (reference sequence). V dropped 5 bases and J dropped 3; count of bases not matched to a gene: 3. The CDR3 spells CASRSTGDYGYTF. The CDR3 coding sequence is TGTGCCAGCAGGTCGACAGGGGACTATGGCTACACCTTC.

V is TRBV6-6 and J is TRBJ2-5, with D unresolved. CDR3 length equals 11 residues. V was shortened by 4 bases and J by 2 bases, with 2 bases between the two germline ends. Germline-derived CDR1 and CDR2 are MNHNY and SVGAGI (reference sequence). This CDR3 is CASSLQETQYF. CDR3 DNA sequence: TGTGCCAGCAGTTTACAAGAGACCCAGTACTTC.

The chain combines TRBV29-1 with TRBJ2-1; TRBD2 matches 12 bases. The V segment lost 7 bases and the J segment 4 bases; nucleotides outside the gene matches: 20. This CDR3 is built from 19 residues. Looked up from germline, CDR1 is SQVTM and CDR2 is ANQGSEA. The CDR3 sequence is CSAANAIGLAGMEYNEQFF. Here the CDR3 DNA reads TGCAGCGCTGCCAACGCCATAGGACTAGCGGGAATGGAATACAATGAGCAGTTCTTC.

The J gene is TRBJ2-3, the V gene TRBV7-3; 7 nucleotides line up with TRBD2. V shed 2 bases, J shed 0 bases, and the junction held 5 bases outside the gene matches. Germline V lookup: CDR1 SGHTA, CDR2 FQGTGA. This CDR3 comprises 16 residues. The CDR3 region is CASSLGPAGSTDTQYF. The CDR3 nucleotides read TGTGCCAGCAGCTTAGGGCCAGCGGGAAGCACAGATACGCAGTATTTT.

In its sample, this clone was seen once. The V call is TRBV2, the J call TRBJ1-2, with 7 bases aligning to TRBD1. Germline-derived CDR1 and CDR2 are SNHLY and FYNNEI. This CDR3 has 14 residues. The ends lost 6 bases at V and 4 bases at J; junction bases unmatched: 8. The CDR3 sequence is CASRPGRGAYGYTF. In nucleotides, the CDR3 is TGTGCCAGCAGACCGGGCAGGGGGGCCTATGGCTACACCTTC.